Listed below are T cell receptor beta chains from one sample, sequenced in a study of PD-1 and CTLA-4 blockade in melanoma. TCRdb's copy holds only in-frame clones and misses some; the assay was immunoSEQ multiplex PCR. The sample carries about 21,000 clones, approximately 90% recorded once. The specimen was CD8+ T cells from peripheral blood, collected before anti-PD-1 treatment. The source of these receptors is a human donor with melanoma. CDR3s include the opening cysteine and the closing phenylalanine or tryptophan.

>15|TRBJ2-1|TRBV4-3
CASSQDRGGYNEQFF
>14|TRBJ2-7|TRBV28
CASSQPGLAYEQYF
>10|TRBJ1-1|TRBV20-1
CSARLDRDFF
>15|TRBJ2-5|TRBV5-1
CASSLTGYQQETQYF
>11|TRBJ1-1|TRBV29-1
CSGHRNTEAFF
>16|TRBJ2-5|TRBV6-5
CASSYPLWESEETQYF
>17|TRBJ1-1|TRBV20-1
CSASELGTGGRDTEAFF
>11|TRBJ2-7|TRBV29-1
CSARWGYEQYF
>14|TRBJ1-2|TRBV20-1
CSASPRWTDYGYTF
>14|TRBJ2-5|TRBV29-1
CSVEEGNRVETQYF
>12|TRBJ1-4|TRBV6-5
CASSYGTGEMFF
>17|TRBJ2-1|TRBV25-1
CASSGYGSGASYNEQFF
>19|TRBJ2-3|TRBV3-1/TRBV3-2
CASSQDHGLAGDLTDTQYF
>15|TRBJ1-1|TRBV6-5
CASSYYRDLNTEAFF
>12|TRBJ1-1|TRBV30
CAWLTGGTEAFF
>13|TRBJ1-1|TRBV7-6
CASSLAPVAEAFF
>16|TRBJ1-2|TRBV9
CASSPFSGTGFYGYTF
>13|TRBJ1-2|TRBV12-3/TRBV12-4
CASSRGQGYGYTF
>13|TRBJ2-7|TRBV9
CASSGLDSYEQYF
>14|TRBJ1-2|TRBV6-1
CASSEAEGQGKRSF
>13|TRBJ1-1|TRBV19
CASSIARGTEAFF
>15|TRBJ1-5|TRBV7-9
CASSGTGAGNQPQHF
>11|TRBJ2-2|TRBV30
CAWTSGGELFF
>17|TRBJ1-1|TRBV7-6
CASSPRPSVVDDTEAFF
>14|TRBJ1-1|TRBV27
CASSSQGGNTEAFF
>13|TRBJ1-2|TRBV7-9
CASSLAADYGYTF
>16|TRBJ1-3|TRBV5-5
CASSVPHQGGENTIYF
>15|TRBJ2-5|TRBV5-4
CASSLAASGGAHQYF
>14|TRBJ2-7|TRBV4-1
CASSQEANIYEQYF
>11|TRBJ1-1|TRBV7-9
CASSPAEEAFF
>14|TRBJ1-2|TRBV5-6
CASSLGFGTDGYTF
>12|TRBJ2-3|TRBV2
CASGFPRDTQYF
>14|TRBJ1-1|TRBV7-9
CASSLDDLNTEAFF
>11|TRBJ2-2|TRBV28
CASSLSGELFF
>16|TRBJ1-2|TRBV2
CASSGGGASTNYGYTF
>14|TRBJ2-2|TRBV13
CASTGQGAVGELFF
>15|TRBJ1-1|TRBV10-3
CAISESGREDTEAFF
>15|TRBJ1-4|TRBV5-6
CASSFGGLGNEKLFF
>13|TRBJ1-3|TRBV28
CASSPTSGNTIYF
>14|TRBJ1-5|TRBV20-1
CSASLVRENQPQHF
>13|TRBJ2-5|TRBV3-1/TRBV3-2
CASSQDAGETQYF
>14|TRBJ2-4|TRBV5-1
CASSSPEGVNIQYF
>12|TRBJ2-1|TRBV5-1
CASSWAGREQFF
>15|TRBJ2-7|TRBV28
CASTSGTVGAGEQYF
>14|TRBJ1-2|TRBV28
CASNPLGGDYGYTF
>12|TRBJ2-7|TRBV18
CASSGSGYEQYF
>14|TRBJ1-4|TRBV7-9
CASSFFSANEKLFF
>13|TRBJ2-7|TRBV19
CASSRGYTYEQYF
>16|TRBJ2-3|TRBV7-9
CASSFTGGQLRDTQYF
>14|TRBJ2-5|TRBV6-5
CASTPSGYQETQYF
>13|TRBJ1-1|TRBV10-2
CASSETTGGEAFF
>15|TRBJ1-3|TRBV6-5
CASSYSRFSGNTIYF
>13|TRBJ1-4|TRBV9
CASSVEGNEKLFF
>14|TRBJ2-7|TRBV5-6
CASSSTATSHEQYF
>16|TRBJ2-7|TRBV18
CASSPLAKTGVYEQYF
>14|TRBJ2-3|TRBV5-4
CASTRDRGADTQYF
>17|TRBJ1-5|TRBV6-2/TRBV6-3
CASSYRSGAGSNQPQHF
>13|TRBJ1-4|TRBV12-3/TRBV12-4
CASSSATNEKLFF
>12|TRBJ1-1|TRBV7-9
CAGKRVNTEAFF
>14|TRBJ1-5|TRBV11-2
CASSSTGENQPQHF